These 29 T cell receptor beta chains were sequenced from one sample in a study of cytomegalovirus exposure and HLA in healthy donors. Researchers ran the PCR with 60 Vbeta and 13 Jbeta primers. Here immunoSEQ multiplex PCR was the method, and the copy in TCRdb shows in-frame clones only, minus some. Here the sample table reports under 200,000 clones. Input material: PBMCs. These receptor sequences come from a man aged 25 to 40 in good health and CMV-seronegative.

The rearrangement joins TRBV5-4 to TRBJ2-7, with TRBD2 as a possible D gene (5 bases). This CDR3 has 12 amino acids. Trimming took 5 bases from V and 7 from J, leaving 13 bases between them. Germline V lookup: CDR1 SGHNT, CDR2 YYREEE (reference sequence). In DNA form, the CDR3 reads TGTGCCAGCAGTCTCGGGGTGGGGGAGCAGTACTTC. Its protein product is CASSLGVGEQYF.

The rearrangement uses TRBV7-9 and TRBJ1-4; D is possibly TRBD1 (6 bases). Germline lookup yields CDR1 SEHNR and CDR2 FQNEAQ (reference sequence). This CDR3 has 15 residues. Trimming shortened V by 8 bases and J by 5 bases, and 18 bases separated the two germline ends. The CDR3 DNA is TGTGCCAGCGGAGGGGGGGAGCAGCGGAATGAAAAACTGTTTTTT. It yields the protein CASGGGEQRNEKLFF.

V is TRBV7-9 and J is TRBJ2-1; D possibly corresponds to TRBD2 (5 bases). Germline CDR1 reads SEHNR; CDR2 reads FQNEAQ (reference sequence). Deletions cut 1 base from V and 5 bases from J, with 12 bases between. The CDR3 consists of 15 residues. The CDR3 region is CASSLERTVHNEQFF. CDR3 bases: TGTGCCAGCAGCTTAGAACGGACTGTCCACAATGAGCAGTTCTTC.

The V and J genes are TRBV5-1 and TRBJ2-3; 9 nucleotides match TRBD1. The CDR3 has 16 residues. V gave up 3 bases and J gave up 2 bases; unmatched junction bases: 7. From germline, CDR1 is SGHRS and CDR2 YFSETQ. The chain's CDR3 is CASSSSGQGYTDTQYF. CDR3 nucleotide sequence: TGCGCCAGCAGCTCGTCGGGACAGGGATACACAGATACGCAGTATTTT.

J is TRBJ2-7 and V is TRBV9; 8 bases line up with TRBD1. This CDR3 is built from 13 residues. Germline values: CDR1 SGDLS, CDR2 YYNGEE. The J segment lost 5 bases and the V segment lost 3 bases, leaving 4 bases of the junction unmatched. The DNA of the CDR3 is TGTGCCAGCAGCGCAAGGACAGGGAACGAGCAGTACTTC. It yields the protein CASSARTGNEQYF.

The V and J genes are TRBV5-1 and TRBJ1-1; the D is unclear. Per germline, CDR1 SGHRS and CDR2 YFSETQ. Deletions cut 4 bases from V and 6 bases from J, with 16 bases between. This CDR3 region has 14 residues. CDR3 residues: CASSLSNQQAEAFF. CDR3 DNA sequence: TGCGCCAGCAGCCTTTCCAACCAACAAGCTGAAGCTTTCTTT. Filled out from reference TRBV5-1 and TRBJ1-1, the complete variable domain reads KAGVTQTPRYLIKTRGQQVTLSCSPISGHRSVSWYQQTPGQGLQFLFEYFSETQRNKGNFPGRFSGRQFSNSRSEMNVSTLELGDSALYLCASSLSNQQAEAFFGQGTRLTVV.

This rearrangement joins TRBV6-5 to TRBJ2-7, with D hard to call. V gave up 9 bases and J gave up 0 bases, with 18 bases separating them. The length of the CDR3 is 15 residues. CDR1 and CDR2 from the germline V gene are MNHEY and SVGAGI. This chain's CDR3 is CARSPSASSSYEQYF. The DNA for the CDR3 is TGTGCCAGGAGCCCCAGCGCCTCCAGCTCCTACGAGCAGTACTTC.

V is TRBV5-1 and J is TRBJ1-4; 9 nucleotides agree with TRBD1. Germline CDR1 SGHRS, CDR2 YFSETQ. J lost 8 bases, V lost 2 bases, and 4 bases had no gene match. The CDR3 is made up of 14 amino acids. The CDR3 DNA sequence: TGCGCCAGCAGCTTCCGGGACAGGGACGAAAAACTGTTTTTT. The encoded protein is CASSFRDRDEKLFF.

V gene TRBV10-1 combines with J gene TRBJ2-7; TRBD1 matches at 7 bases. Trimming took 10 bases from V and 5 from J; bases not matched to a gene: 8. CDR3 length: 12 residues. Germline V lookup: CDR1 WNHNN, CDR2 SYGVQD (reference sequence). In DNA, the CDR3 is TGCGCCACCGGAACAGGGGAGAACGAGCAGTACTTC. It encodes CATGTGENEQYF.

The V call is TRBV5-1, the J call TRBJ2-1, with 8 bases aligning to TRBD2. From germline, CDR1 is SGHRS and CDR2 YFSETQ. J lost 14 bases, V lost 0 bases, and 13 bases had no gene match. The CDR3 is 15 amino acids. CDR3 region: CASSLDTEGSGKKFF. CDR3 coding DNA: TGCGCCAGCAGCTTGGATACCGAGGGTAGCGGGAAAAAGTTCTTC.

The rearrangement links TRBV7-9 to TRBJ1-1; D is uncertain. The CDR3 sequence is 15 residues long. CDR1 SEHNR and CDR2 FQNEAQ come from the germline V gene (reference sequence). Trimming cost V 5 bases and J 1 base, with 14 bases left between them. The DNA for the CDR3 is TGTGCCAGCAGCCTATTTGATACCGAGAACACTGAAGCTTTCTTT. It is translated as CASSLFDTENTEAFF.

The chain links TRBV13 to TRBJ2-2; TRBD2 might be the D (5 bases). Germline CDR1 and CDR2: PRHDT and FYEKMQ (reference sequence). The V end was cut by 3 bases, the J end by 1 base, with 6 bases between. The CDR3 is 14 amino acids. The CDR3 DNA reads TGTGCCAGCAGCTTGGGGAGGAACACCGGGGAGCTGTTTTTT. This translates into CASSLGRNTGELFF.

The V and J genes are TRBV27 and TRBJ1-1; 9 bases are a match to TRBD1. With 5 bases clipped from V and 4 bases from J, the junction kept 8 bases outside the gene matches. Germline CDR1 is MNHEY and CDR2 is SMNVEV (reference sequence). The CDR3 contains 15 residues. This CDR3 is CASSRPGQGSTEAFF. The DNA of the CDR3 is TGTGCCAGCAGTCGTCCGGGACAGGGTTCCACTGAAGCTTTCTTT.

This sequence joins TRBV11-2 and TRBJ2-3; tentative D call: TRBD2 (6 bases). Trimming stripped 3 bases from V and 10 bases from J, with 14 bases between. Germline V CDR1 and CDR2: SGHAT, FQNNGV. The CDR3 extends over 13 amino acids. CDR3 coding DNA: TGTGCCAGCAGCTTGGGACTTATGAGGGCGCAGTATTTT. Protein sequence: CASSLGLMRAQYF.

The chain carries TRBV6-1 and TRBJ1-1; a possible D gene is TRBD1 (6 bases). Germline V gene data show CDR1 as MNHNS and CDR2 as SASEGT. V was shortened by 2 bases and J by 1 base, with 14 bases between the two germline ends. The CDR3 totals 16 residues. The chain's CDR3 is CASSEWGGARNTEAFF. CDR3 bases: TGTGCCAGCAGTGAATGGGGGGGGGCTAGGAACACTGAAGCTTTCTTT.

The chain recombines TRBV5-8 with TRBJ1-1; 10 nucleotides align to TRBD1. The CDR3 sequence is 15 residues long. J lost 8 bases, V lost 3 bases, and 10 bases had no gene match. Germline V lookup: CDR1 SGHTS, CDR2 YDEGEE. This CDR3 is CASSSAGTGATEAFF. CDR3 DNA: TGTGCCAGCAGCTCTGCCGGGACAGGGGCGACCGAAGCTTTCTTT.

The V call is TRBV29-1, the J call TRBJ2-7; 7 nucleotides match TRBD1. Germline V gives CDR1 SQVTM, CDR2 ANQGSEA. Germline trimming cut 6 bases from V and 1 base from J; bases unmatched to any gene: 9. This CDR3 spans 14 amino acids. The DNA for the CDR3 is TGCAGCGTGGACACCGGGACAGCGTCCTACGAGCAGTACTTC. Translated, it gives CSVDTGTASYEQYF.

The genes are TRBV11-3 and TRBJ2-3; 7 nucleotides match TRBD2. In germline, CDR1 is SGHNT, CDR2 YENEEA. V shed 4 bases and J 2 bases; nucleotides not matched to a gene: 6. CDR3 length: 15 amino acids. The CDR3 nucleotides are TGTGCCAGCAGCTCGCTCGGGACTACCACAGATACGCAGTATTTT. This sequence encodes CASSSLGTTTDTQYF. The whole variable domain, remainder taken from reference TRBV11-3 and TRBJ2-3, is EAGVVQSPRYKIIEKKQPVAFWCNPISGHNTLYWYLQNLGQGPELLIRYENEEAVDDSQLPKDRFSAERLKGVDSTLKIQPAELGDSAVYLCASSSLGTTTDTQYFGPGTRLTVL.

The chain links TRBV5-1 to TRBJ2-7; TRBD2 aligns across 10 bases. CDR1 and CDR2 (germline): SGHRS, YFSETQ. The length of the CDR3 is 14 residues. Trimming cost V 7 bases and J 2 bases; bases outside gene matches: 6. The CDR3 nucleotides read TGCGCCAGCCGAAGCGGGAGGGCCGCCTACGAGCAGTACTTC. This sequence encodes CASRSGRAAYEQYF. The variable domain in full, completed from reference TRBV5-1 and TRBJ2-7, reads KAGVTQTPRYLIKTRGQQVTLSCSPISGHRSVSWYQQTPGQGLQFLFEYFSETQRNKGNFPGRFSGRQFSNSRSEMNVSTLELGDSALYLCASRSGRAAYEQYFGPGTRLTVT.

This chain joins TRBV25-1 and TRBJ1-1; tentatively, D is TRBD1 (6 bases). Germline V lookup: CDR1 MGHDK, CDR2 SYGVNS. Trimming left V 3 bases short and J 0 bases short, with 11 bases between. This CDR3 comprises 15 residues. The chain's CDR3 is CASSEWTAMNTEAFF. The DNA for the CDR3 is TGTGCCAGCAGTGAGTGGACAGCCATGAACACTGAAGCTTTCTTT.

The chain combines TRBV5-1 with TRBJ2-7; possibly TRBD1 for D (6 bases). The germline CDR1 and CDR2 sequences are SGHRS and YFSETQ. The length of the CDR3 is 14 residues. Trimming shortened V by 3 bases and J by 5 bases, and 15 bases separated the two germline ends. CDR3 bases: TGCGCCAGCAGCTCTACAATCCCAGGGGACGAGCAGTACTTC. Encoded protein: CASSSTIPGDEQYF. Full variable domain (outside the CDR3, taken from reference TRBV5-1 and TRBJ2-7): KAGVTQTPRYLIKTRGQQVTLSCSPISGHRSVSWYQQTPGQGLQFLFEYFSETQRNKGNFPGRFSGRQFSNSRSEMNVSTLELGDSALYLCASSSTIPGDEQYFGPGTRLTVT.

This rearrangement joins TRBV21-1 to TRBJ1-2; TRBD1 is the table's D call, not checked against the DNA. TRBV21-1 is reported as a pseudogene. This CDR3 region has 8 residues. The CDR3 sequence is CASRAPTF. The CDR3 region has the DNA TGTGCCAGCAGGGCCCCCACCTTC.

The J gene is TRBJ2-1, the V gene TRBV14; D might be TRBD2 (5 bases). The CDR3 contains 15 residues. Germline V gene sequence: CDR1 SGHDN, CDR2 FVKESK. Trimming removed 7 bases from V and 5 bases from J, with 18 bases in between. CDR3 sequence reads: CASNPVWSGNNEQFF. The DNA for the CDR3 is TGTGCCAGCAACCCCGTGTGGAGCGGAAACAATGAGCAGTTCTTC.

The J gene is TRBJ1-1, the V gene TRBV19; no clear D gene. The CDR3 sequence is 13 residues long. CDR1 and CDR2 (germline): LNHDA, SQIVND (reference sequence). V shed 7 bases and J shed 0 bases, with 9 bases lying between them. The chain's CDR3 is CASTGILNTEAFF. The CDR3 nucleotides are TGTGCCAGTACGGGGATCTTGAACACTGAAGCTTTCTTT. Together with reference TRBV19 and TRBJ1-1, the CDR3 gives the full variable domain: DGGITQSPKYLFRKEGQNVTLSCEQNLNHDAMYWYRQDPGQGLRLIYYSQIVNDFQKGDIAEGYSVSREKKESFPLTVTSAQKNPTAFYLCASTGILNTEAFFGQGTRLTVV.

The CDR3 sequence is CASSFQNTEAFF. As DNA, the CDR3 is TGCGCCAGCAGCTTTCAGAACACTGAAGCTTTCTTT. The V call is TRBV5-1, the J call TRBJ1-1; D is uncertain. Germline CDR1 is SGHRS and CDR2 is YFSETQ. The CDR3 length is 12 residues. V shed 2 bases and J shed 1 base, with 3 bases lying between them.

The chain is built from TRBV2 and TRBJ2-1; 14 nucleotides align to TRBD2. This CDR3 spans 15 amino acids. From germline, CDR1 is SNHLY and CDR2 FYNNEI. The V segment lost 6 bases and the J segment 6 bases; nucleotides outside the gene matches: 4. The CDR3 region has the DNA TGTGCCAGCAGAGGCGGGACTAGCGGGAGCAATGAGCAGTTCTTC. Amino acid sequence: CASRGGTSGSNEQFF.

This chain links TRBV19 with TRBJ1-5; 8 positions agree with TRBD1. Unmatched junction bases numbered 10, after V lost 3 bases and J lost 3 bases. This CDR3 comprises 17 residues. Germline V gene sequence: CDR1 LNHDA, CDR2 SQIVND (reference sequence). Written as DNA, the CDR3 is TGTGCCAGTAGTATGGGGGGACAGGCGGGTTTCAATCAGCCCCAGCATTTT. It yields the protein CASSMGGQAGFNQPQHF.

V gene TRBV7-6 combines with J gene TRBJ2-3, with 11 bases matching TRBD2. Germline V gene data show CDR1 as SGHVS and CDR2 as FNYEAQ. The CDR3 has 13 residues. V shed 4 bases and J 11 bases; nucleotides not matched to a gene: 5. CDR3 nucleotides: TGTGCCAGCAGCTCCCAGACTAGCGGGGAGCAGTATTTT. Protein sequence: CASSSQTSGEQYF.

This chain uses TRBV11-2 with TRBJ2-7; tentatively, D is TRBD1 (5 bases). V shed 1 base and J shed 1 base, with 8 bases lying between them. Germline-derived CDR1 and CDR2 are SGHAT and FQNNGV. This CDR3 contains 14 residues. The CDR3 sequence is CASSLAAGSYEQYF. The DNA for the CDR3 is TGTGCCAGCAGCTTAGCGGCAGGGTCCTACGAGCAGTACTTC.